This entry describes one TCR beta chain. Authors' analysis steps: Scientists estimated how many nucleated cells there were by amplifying reference gene primers. Measured with immunoSEQ multiplex PCR; TCRdb has only the in-frame clones, and not every one. Clonal size and the V and J genes are those of that table, whereas D and trimming came from the DNA. This table has roughly 57,000 clones, 80% to 95% appearing once. Per germline, CDR1 KGHSH and CDR2 LQKENI. V lost 2 bases and J 6 bases, leaving 13 bases between the germline ends. CDR3 length equals 14 residues. This specimen comes from a study of blood T cell repertoires in COVID-19. Study information: Whether acute or convalescent, the COVID-19 samples came from the United States, Italy and Spain.

Input material: peripheral blood. The TCR originated in a man of 80 years or more with acute or convalescent COVID-19. The chain combines TRBV18 with TRBJ1-1, with no clear D. The CDR3: CASSPTIWSAEAFF. DNA of the CDR3: TGTGCCAGCTCACCAACTATTTGGAGCGCTGAAGCTTTCTTT.